This T cell receptor (beta chain) originates from a study of vaccination and CD4 T cells after COVID-19. Overall study: Overlapping spike peptides from SARS-CoV-2, HCoV-NL63, HCoV-OC43 and HCoV-229E served to stimulate the cells. General observations from the study: SARS-CoV-2-reactive clonotype medians increased from approximately 21 to 40, not significantly.

Indicated treatment: approximately nine-day PBMC culture with coronavirus spike peptide pools or control peptides (ViraFEST assay). CDR1 is MNHNS, CDR2 SASEGT, per germline. The CDR3 has 17 residues. The V segment lost 5 bases and the J segment 7 bases; nucleotides outside the gene matches: 13. Researchers used the Oncomine TCR Beta short-read assay to sequence DNA from cultured CD4+ T cells. TCRdb called the PCR reads again in MiXCR, with one record for every CDR3 protein. This table has 10,000 to 13,000 distinct CDR3 sequences, around 50% appearing once. This clonotype was detected once. Antigen unknown.

The source is a human donor who had recovered from COVID-19. Sequencing used CD4+ T cells from blood, cultured in vitro. The rearrangement links TRBV6-1 to TRBJ2-3; the match to TRBD2 covers 12 bases. Here the CDR3 reads CASSLAGGPGGGYTQYF. Here the CDR3 DNA reads TGTGCCAGCAGTCTAGCGGGAGGGCCCGGGGGAGGGTATACGCAGTATTTT.